Each of the 13 T cell receptor beta chains below was sequenced from the same sample in a study of T cell repertoires in cytomegalovirus infection. TCRdb re-called the reads through MiXCR, storing one row per CDR3 protein. This table holds about 300,000 distinct CDR3 sequences, 8% to 10% found once. Sequencing was carried out using PBMCs. Receptor source: a human donor in good health (CMV status not recorded). Some clones in this sample may be carry-over from other donors' samples.

Ten or more counts support this clonotype. This chain joins TRBV5-1 and TRBJ2-2; D is undetermined. CDR3 length: 15 residues. Germline V gene sequence: CDR1 SGHRS, CDR2 YFSETQ. Trimming left V 4 bases short and J 0 bases short, with 10 bases between. The CDR3 nucleotides read TGCGCCAGCAGCCTGTCGGTGACGAACACCGGGGAGCTGTTTTTT. Protein: CASSLSVTNTGELFF.

Only one count was recorded for this clonotype. Just one base apart from a much larger clone, this may be a read error. V usage is TRBV14 and J usage is TRBJ1-1, with D maybe TRBD1 (5 bases). The CDR3 totals 15 residues. The germline gives CDR1 SGHDN, CDR2 FVKESK. In nucleotides, the CDR3 is TGTGCCAACAGCCAAGAATGGGGCCGGAACACTGAAGCTTTCTTT. Its translation: CANSQEWGRNTEAFF.

This clonotype was seen many times. This chain connects TRBV5-6 to TRBJ1-1, with 9 bases that match TRBD1. V gave up 2 bases and J gave up 10 bases; unmatched junction bases: 6. There are 13 residues in the CDR3. Germline V gene lookup returns CDR1 SGHDT and CDR2 YYEEEE. CDR3 in amino acids: CASSFTGGRGAFF. Written as DNA, the CDR3 is TGTGCCAGCAGCTTCACAGGGGGCCGGGGAGCTTTCTTT.

This clonotype was counted many times. V gene TRBV2 combines with J gene TRBJ2-5; D is ambiguous. This CDR3 is 11 amino acids long. V was trimmed by 4 bases and J by 7 bases, leaving 7 bases between them. Germline V gene data show CDR1 as SNHLY and CDR2 as FYNNEI. The CDR3 protein is CASSVTRTQYF. The CDR3 DNA reads TGTGCCAGCAGTGTTACAAGGACCCAGTACTTC.

This clonotype was seen repeatedly, ten times or more. The CDR3 region is CSARAPGGDYGYTF. For the CDR3, the DNA is TGCAGTGCTAGGGCCCCGGGAGGGGATTATGGCTACACCTTC. The rearrangement links TRBV20-1 to TRBJ1-2; possible D gene TRBD1, 5 bases. Between the trimmed V and J ends, which lost 3 bases and 5 bases, there was a span of 16 bases. The CDR3 consists of 14 residues. Germline lookup yields CDR1 DFQATT and CDR2 SNEGSKA (reference sequence).

This clonotype was found a few times. The chain couples TRBV29-1 to TRBJ2-3, with D unclear. Trimming left V 4 bases short and J 5 bases short, with 4 bases between. The CDR3 sequence is 10 residues long. From germline, CDR1 is SQVTM and CDR2 ANQGSEA. CDR3 in DNA: TGCAGCGTTGGTGAAGATACGCAGTATTTT. As protein: CSVGEDTQYF.

The V call is TRBV12-3 or TRBV12-4, the J call TRBJ2-7; tentative D call: TRBD2 (5 bases). The CDR3 has 11 amino acids. The V end lost 5 bases, the J end lost 6 bases, and 8 bases lay between the germline ends. CDR3 loop: CASSLGLEQYF. The CDR3 DNA sequence: TGTGCCAGCAGTCTAGGACTCGAGCAGTACTTC.

V is TRBV6-2 or TRBV6-3 and J is TRBJ1-2; TRBD1 matches at 9 bases. Germline CDR1 reads MNHEY; CDR2 reads SVGEGT. Germline trimming cut 6 bases from V and 7 bases from J; bases unmatched to any gene: 6. The CDR3 is 13 residues long. Written as DNA, the CDR3 is TGTGCCAGCAGAACCGGGACAGGGTTTGGCTACACCTTC. Translated, it gives CASRTGTGFGYTF.

A few counts support this clonotype. J is TRBJ1-3 and V is TRBV20-1; D is ambiguous. V shed 0 bases and J shed 4 bases, with 4 bases lying between them. CDR1 and CDR2 from the germline V gene are DFQATT and SNEGSKA (reference sequence). The CDR3 has 12 amino acids. CDR3 amino acids: CSAREGGNTIYF. The CDR3 DNA is TGCAGTGCTAGAGAGGGCGGAAACACCATATATTTT.

This clonotype was detected ten times or more. CDR3 loop: CASSQDQGAGVAFF. The CDR3 nucleotides read TGTGCCAGCAGCCAAGATCAGGGGGCCGGAGTAGCTTTCTTT. The chain recombines TRBV4-2 with TRBJ1-1; 8 nucleotides align to TRBD1. Germline V CDR1 and CDR2: LGHNA, YNFKEQ. V was clipped by 0 bases and J by 10 bases; unmatched bases: 7. The CDR3 has 14 amino acids.

This clonotype came up many times. This may come from a read error, since a much larger clone is one base off. The genes are TRBV6-4 and TRBJ2-1; 11 bases line up with TRBD2. CDR3 length: 15 residues. The germline V gene encodes CDR1 MRHNA and CDR2 SNTAGT. V lost 0 bases, J lost 6 bases, and 1 base stayed unmatched. CDR3 residues: CASSDSSGGVNEQFF. The DNA of the CDR3 is TGTGCCAGCAGTGACTCTAGCGGGGGGGTCAATGAGCAGTTCTTC.

This clonotype was found many times. This chain links TRBV7-8 with TRBJ2-6, with D unclear. Trimming cost V 1 base and J 0 bases, with 4 bases left between them. Germline CDR1 reads SGHVS; CDR2 reads FQNEAQ. There are 15 residues in the CDR3. For the CDR3, the DNA is TGTGCCAGCAGCTTAGAATCCTCTGGGGCCAACGTCCTGACTTTC. It is translated as CASSLESSGANVLTF.

The chain couples TRBV6-5 to TRBJ1-1; TRBD1 is a possible D gene (6 bases). V dropped 7 bases and J dropped 6 bases, with 9 bases sitting between them. The CDR3 is 11 amino acids. From germline, CDR1 is MNHEY and CDR2 SVGAGI. The CDR3 DNA is TGTGCCAGCATAGCAGGGGCTGAAGCTTTCTTT. This codes for CASIAGAEAFF.